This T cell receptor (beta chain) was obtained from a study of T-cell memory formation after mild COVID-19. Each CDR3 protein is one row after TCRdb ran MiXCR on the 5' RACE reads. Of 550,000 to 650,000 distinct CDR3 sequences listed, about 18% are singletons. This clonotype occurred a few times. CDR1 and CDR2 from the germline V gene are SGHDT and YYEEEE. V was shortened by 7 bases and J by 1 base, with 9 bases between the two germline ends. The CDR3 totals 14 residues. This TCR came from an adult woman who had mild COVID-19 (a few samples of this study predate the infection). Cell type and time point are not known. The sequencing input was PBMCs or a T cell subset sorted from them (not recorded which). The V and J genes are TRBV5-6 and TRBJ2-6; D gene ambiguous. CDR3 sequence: CASGQGSGANVLTF. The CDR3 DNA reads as TGTGCCAGCGGCCAAGGGTCTGGGGCCAACGTCCTGACTTTC. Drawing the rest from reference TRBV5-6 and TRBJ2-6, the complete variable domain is DAGVTQSPTHLIKTRGQQVTLRCSPKSGHDTVSWYQQALGQGPQFIFQYYEEEERQRGNFPDRFSGHQFPNYSSELNVNALLLGDSALYLCASGQGSGANVLTFGAGSRLTVL.